The text below deals with one T cell receptor beta chain. The antigen is not known. V was clipped by 5 bases and J by 2 bases, with 10 bases between them. The CDR3 contains 13 residues. Per the germline V gene, CDR1 is MNHEY and CDR2 is SMNVEV (reference sequence). The data were taken from a study of regulatory T cells in long-lasting Graves disease. Study as a whole: Graves' patients (newly diagnosed) had been on antithyroid drugs under 3 months. General study points: Newly diagnosed patients had higher TCR diversity than persistent Graves' patients did.

The TCR beta library used iRepertoire HTBI primers with Arm-PCR amplification of CDR3. TCRdb itself ran the multiplex PCR reads through MiXCR, one entry per CDR3 protein. The sample contains roughly 400,000 distinct CDR3 sequences, approximately 16% of which appear only once. The time point denotes: newly diagnosed GD, antithyroid drugs for less than 3 months. PBMCs provided the RNA from which the TCR library was made. These sequences were also reported in another study, on T cells in Graves' hyperthyroidism and ophthalmopathy. That paper states: Each patient was aged 18 to 65 and had newly diagnosed hyperthyroidism of under 2 months' duration. Ophthalmopathy stood apart from stable hyperthyroidism in a 13 V-J model.

This TCR was sampled from a woman aged 35 to 49 with Graves disease. This chain uses TRBV27 with TRBJ2-7, with D possibly TRBD2 on 5 matching bases. This specimen consisted of peripheral blood mononuclear cells (PBMCs), obtained at new diagnosis, from a patient treated with antithyroid drugs. The chain's CDR3 is CASSALGAYEQYF. Here the CDR3 DNA reads TGTGCCAGCAGTGCCTTGGGAGCCTACGAGCAGTACTTC.